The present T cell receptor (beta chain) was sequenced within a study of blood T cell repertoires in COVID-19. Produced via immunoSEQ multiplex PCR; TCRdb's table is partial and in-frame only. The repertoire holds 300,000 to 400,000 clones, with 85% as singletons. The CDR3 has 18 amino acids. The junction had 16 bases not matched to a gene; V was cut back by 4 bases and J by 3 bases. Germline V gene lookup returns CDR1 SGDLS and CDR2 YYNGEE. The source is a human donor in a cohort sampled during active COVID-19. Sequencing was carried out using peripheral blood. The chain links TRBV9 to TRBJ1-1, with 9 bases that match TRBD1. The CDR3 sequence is CASSPPGQGFFYDTEAFF. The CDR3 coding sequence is TGTGCCAGCAGCCCCCCGGGACAGGGTTTCTTTTACGACACTGAAGCTTTCTTT.